This T cell receptor (beta chain) comes out of a study of shared clonotypes between healthy human individuals. Study-wide background: Donor composition was a couple of women and three men, aged 18 to 49.

As handled by the study authors: Owing to the provision of junction-only sequences devoid of quality scores by immunoSEQ, filtering differed. Generated by immunoSEQ multiplex PCR, the TCRdb table keeps only in-frame clones and is missing some. That table gives V, J and clone size, and the DNA gave D and trimming. The data show 950,000 to 1,300,000 clones, 75% seen once. Study outcomes and limitations: Sharing across four donors was highest in naive CD4 (roughly 5%) and lowest in memory CD8 (about 0.4%).

Recent acute infections and vaccinations were absent in the healthy HIV-negative adult donors. The CDR3 is 15 residues long. Trimming took off 3 bases at V and 6 bases at J, with 19 bases between the two ends. Germline CDR1 is SGHDT and CDR2 is YYEEEE. Concerning this clone: Its antigen is as yet unknown.

The sequence was collected from a young man in good health. The material sequenced was memory CD4+ T cells sorted from blood. The subset was: CD45RA-negative fraction. The chain couples TRBV5-6 to TRBJ2-7; the D call may be TRBD1 or TRBD2 (7 bases each). This chain's CDR3 is CASSSSSGGGLEQYF. The CDR3 DNA follows: TGTGCCAGCAGCTCCTCTAGCGGAGGGGGCCTCGAGCAGTACTTC.